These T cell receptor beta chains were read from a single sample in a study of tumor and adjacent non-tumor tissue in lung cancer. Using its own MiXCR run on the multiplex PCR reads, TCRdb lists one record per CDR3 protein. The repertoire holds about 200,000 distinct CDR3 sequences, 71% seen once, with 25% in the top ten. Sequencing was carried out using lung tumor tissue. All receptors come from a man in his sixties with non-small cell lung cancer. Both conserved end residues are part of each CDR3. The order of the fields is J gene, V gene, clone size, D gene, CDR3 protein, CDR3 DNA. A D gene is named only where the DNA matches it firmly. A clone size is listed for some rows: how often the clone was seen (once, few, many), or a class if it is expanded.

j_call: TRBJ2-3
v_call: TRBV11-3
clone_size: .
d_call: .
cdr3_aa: CASILEMRREEYF
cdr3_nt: TGTGCCAGCATACTAGAGATGAGAAGAGAGGAGTATTTT

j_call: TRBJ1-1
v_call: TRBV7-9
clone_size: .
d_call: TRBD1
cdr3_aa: CASSKQGTEAFF
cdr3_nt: TGTGCCAGCAGCAAACAGGGGACTGAAGCTTTCTTT

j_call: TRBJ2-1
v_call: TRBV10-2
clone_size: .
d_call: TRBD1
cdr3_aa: CASRADRLTYNKQFF
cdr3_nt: TGCGCCAGCAGAGCGGACAGGTTAACATACAATAAGCAGTTCTTC

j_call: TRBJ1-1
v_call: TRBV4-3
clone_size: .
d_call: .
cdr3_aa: CASTQDVPGSLGTEAFF
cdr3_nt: TGCGCCAGTACCCAAGACGTTCCGGGCAGTTTGGGCACTGAAGCTTTCTTC

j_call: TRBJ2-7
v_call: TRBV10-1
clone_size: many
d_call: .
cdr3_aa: CASSPGTASYEQYF
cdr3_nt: TGTGCCAGCAGTCCCGGGACGGCCTCCTACGAGCAGTACTTC

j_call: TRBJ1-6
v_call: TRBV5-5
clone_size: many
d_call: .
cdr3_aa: CASSLGQNSPLHF
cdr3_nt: TGTGCCAGCAGCTTGGGACAGAATTCACCCCTCCACTTT

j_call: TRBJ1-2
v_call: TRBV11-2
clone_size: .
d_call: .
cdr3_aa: CASSTADKGRGYTF
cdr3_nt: TGTGCCAGCAGCACGGCGGACAAGGGAAGAGGCTACACCTTC

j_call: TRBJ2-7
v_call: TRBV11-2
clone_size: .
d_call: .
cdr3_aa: CVSSCERGALSYEQYF
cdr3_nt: TGTGTCAGCAGCTGTGAGAGGGGGGCTCTCTCCTACGAGCAGTACTTC

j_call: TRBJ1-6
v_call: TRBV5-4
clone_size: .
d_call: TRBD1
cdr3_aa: CASSSAQTGGSSPLHF
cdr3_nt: TGTGCCAGCAGCTCGGCACAAACAGGGGGCTCTTCACCCCTCCACTTT

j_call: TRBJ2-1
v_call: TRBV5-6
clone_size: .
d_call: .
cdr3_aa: CASAPHRIAHEQFF
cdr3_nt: TGTGCCAGCGCCCCTCATCGAATAGCCCATGAGCAGTTCTTC

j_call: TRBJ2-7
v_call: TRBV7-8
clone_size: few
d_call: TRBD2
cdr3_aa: CASSLGGGSGITYEQYF
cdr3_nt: TGTGCCAGCAGCCTTGGTGGAGGTAGCGGGATAACCTACGAGCAGTACTTC

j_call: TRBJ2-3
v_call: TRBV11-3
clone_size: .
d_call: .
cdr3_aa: CANSYGTSMGDTQYF
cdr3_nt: TGTGCAAACAGTTACGGGACATCCATGGGAGATACGCAGTATTTT

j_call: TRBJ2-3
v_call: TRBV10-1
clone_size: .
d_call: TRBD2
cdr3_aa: CANSGPGGRTQYF
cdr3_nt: TGCGCCAACAGTGGACCGGGGGGTCGTACGCAGTATTTT

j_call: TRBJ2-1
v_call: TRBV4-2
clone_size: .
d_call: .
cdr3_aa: CPSGQGGSMTYNERFF
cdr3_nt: TGTCCCAGTGGCCAAGGTGGCAGTATGACCTACAATGAGCGGTTCTTC

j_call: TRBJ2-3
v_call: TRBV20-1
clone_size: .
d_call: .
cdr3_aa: CSARDGSFTNTQYF
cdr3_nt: TGCAGTGCTAGAGACGGCTCATTCACAAATACGCAGTATTTT

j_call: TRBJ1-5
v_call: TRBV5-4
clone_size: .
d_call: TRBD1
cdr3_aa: CASSLQGTGNQPHHF
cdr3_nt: TGTGCCAGCAGCCTACAGGGGACAGGGAATCAGCCCCACCATTTT

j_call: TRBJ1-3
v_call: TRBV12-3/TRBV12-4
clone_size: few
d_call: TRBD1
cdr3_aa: CASSLNPTGTGNTIYF
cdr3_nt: TGTGCCAGCAGTTTAAACCCGACAGGGACTGGAAACACCATATATTTT

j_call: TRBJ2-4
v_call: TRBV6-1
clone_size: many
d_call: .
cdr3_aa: CASSRRTEILSKNIQYF
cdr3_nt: TGTGCCAGCAGTCGCCGGACAGAAATTCTATCCAAAAACATTCAGTACTTC

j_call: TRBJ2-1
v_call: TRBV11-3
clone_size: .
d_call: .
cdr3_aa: CASSLERELFF
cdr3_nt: TGTGCCAGCAGCTTAGAGCGAGAGCTGTTCTTC

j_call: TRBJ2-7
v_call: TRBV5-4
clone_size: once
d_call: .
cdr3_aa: CASSLFLGVVGEQYF
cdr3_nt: TGTGCCAGCAGCTTGTTCCTGGGAGTGGTAGGCGAGCAGTATTTC

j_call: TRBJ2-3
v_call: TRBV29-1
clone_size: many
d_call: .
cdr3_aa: CSVSSTDTQYF
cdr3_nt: TGCAGCGTTTCCTCCACAGATACGCAGTATTTT

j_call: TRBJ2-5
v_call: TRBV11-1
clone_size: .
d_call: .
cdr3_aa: CASSLQLQETQYF
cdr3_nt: TGTGCCAGCAGCCTACAGCTCCAAGAGACCCAGTACTTC

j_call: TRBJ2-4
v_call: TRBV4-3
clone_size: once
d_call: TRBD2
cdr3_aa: CASSQDELADSTKNIQYF
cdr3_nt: TGCGCCAGCAGCCAAGATGAACTAGCGGATTCAACCAAAAACATTCAGTACTTC

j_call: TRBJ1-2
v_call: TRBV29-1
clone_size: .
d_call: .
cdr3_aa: CSVERIASYGYTF
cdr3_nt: TGCAGCGTTGAAAGGATAGCTTCCTATGGCTACACCTTC

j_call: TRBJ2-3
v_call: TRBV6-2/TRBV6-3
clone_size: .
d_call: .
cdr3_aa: CASGLTQRADTQYF
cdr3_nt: TGTGCCAGCGGACTAACTCAACGGGCAGATACGCAGTATTTT

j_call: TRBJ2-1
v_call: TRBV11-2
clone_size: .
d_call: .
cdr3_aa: CDSSSAFYNEQFF
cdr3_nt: TGTGACAGTAGTTCTGCATTTTACAATGAGCAGTTCTTC

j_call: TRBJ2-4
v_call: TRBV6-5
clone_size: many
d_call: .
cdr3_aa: CASSYGAGLAKNIQYF
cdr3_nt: TGTGCCAGCAGTTACGGGGCAGGTCTAGCCAAAAACATTCAGTACTTC

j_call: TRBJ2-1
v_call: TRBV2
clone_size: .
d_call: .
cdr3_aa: CASSGKVLGGDEQFF
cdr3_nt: TGTGCCAGCAGTGGAAAGGTTCTGGGGGGCGATGAGCAGTTTTTC

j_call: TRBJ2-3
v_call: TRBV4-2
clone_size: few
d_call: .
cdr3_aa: CDSRVSGETRTDTQYF
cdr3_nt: TGTGACAGCAGAGTATCCGGGGAAACTCGGACAGATACGCAGTATTTT

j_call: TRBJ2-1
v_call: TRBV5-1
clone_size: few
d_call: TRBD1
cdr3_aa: CASSVGQGASYNEQFF
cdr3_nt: TGCGCCAGCAGCGTCGGACAGGGGGCATCCTACAATGAGCAGTTCTTC

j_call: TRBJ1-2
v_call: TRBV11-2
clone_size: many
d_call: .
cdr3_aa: CASSSLRGRGNYGYTF
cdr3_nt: TGTGCCAGCAGCTCCCTGCGAGGGAGGGGGAACTATGGCTACACCTTC